This T cell receptor beta chain was sequenced in a study of blood T cell repertoires in COVID-19. Study-level background: Both acute and convalescent COVID-19 samples were obtained from the United States, Italy and Spain.

The protocol was immunoSEQ multiplex PCR, while the TCRdb copy is restricted to in-frame clones and leaves out a portion. This table has some 270,000 clones, 85% to 90% appearing once. Unmatched junction bases numbered 5, after V lost 0 bases and J lost 7 bases. The CDR3 runs to 16 residues. CDR1 MNHEY and CDR2 SVGAGI come from the germline V gene. The chain has TRBV6-5 and TRBJ2-5; 13 bases align to TRBD2. Sequencing was done on a sample of peripheral blood. This sequence originates from a woman aged 55-70 years with COVID-19, enrolled during active disease. CDR3 nucleotides: TGTGCCAGCAGTTACTCGAAGACTAGCGGGAGGCGGACCCAGTACTTC. This encodes CASSYSKTSGRRTQYF.